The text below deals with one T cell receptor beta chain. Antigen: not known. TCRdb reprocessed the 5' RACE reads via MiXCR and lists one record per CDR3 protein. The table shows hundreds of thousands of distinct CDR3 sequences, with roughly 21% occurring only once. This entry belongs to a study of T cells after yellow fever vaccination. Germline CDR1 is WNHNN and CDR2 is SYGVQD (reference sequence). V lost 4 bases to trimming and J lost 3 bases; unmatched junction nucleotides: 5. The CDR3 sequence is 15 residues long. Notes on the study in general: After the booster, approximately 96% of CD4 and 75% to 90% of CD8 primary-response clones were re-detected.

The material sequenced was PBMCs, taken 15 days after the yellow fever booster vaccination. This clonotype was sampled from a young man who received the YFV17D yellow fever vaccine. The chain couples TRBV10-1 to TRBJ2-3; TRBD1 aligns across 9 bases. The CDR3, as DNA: TGCGCCAGCAGTGTCTCGGGACAGGGAACAGATACGCAGTATTTT. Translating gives CASSVSGQGTDTQYF.